This T cell receptor (beta chain) was sequenced in a study of blood T cell repertoires in COVID-19. Per the original methods: Estimates of nucleated cell counts were drawn from the amplification of reference gene primers. TCRdb's table, derived via immunoSEQ multiplex PCR, lists solely in-frame clones and lacks some. That table supplies the V and J calls and clone size; D and trimming were determined from the DNA. The sample lists 250,000 to 350,000 clones; around 89% were seen once. Sample: peripheral blood. The clonotype was recovered from a woman in her fifties or sixties with acute or convalescent COVID-19.

CDR3: CASSLGTGGHEQYF. The CDR3 DNA sequence: TGTGCCAGCAGTTTAGGGACAGGGGGCCACGAGCAGTACTTC. The V call is TRBV5-6, the J call TRBJ2-7, with TRBD1 matching 12 bases. The V segment lost 5 bases and the J segment 5 bases; nucleotides outside the gene matches: 5. Germline CDR1 SGHDT, CDR2 YYEEEE. CDR3 length: 14 amino acids.